In its sample, the clone carrying this T cell receptor (beta chain) was seen a few times. Its matching antigen is unknown. TCRdb processed the 5' RACE reads anew with MiXCR; each CDR3 protein has one entry. Among 1,800,000 or so distinct CDR3 sequences listed, around a third were seen once. The data derive from a study of identical twins. The study's findings and limits: Within twin pairs, the out-of-frame alpha sequences they shared showed excess low generation probability. Models underestimated out-of-frame TCR alpha sharing in monozygotic twins. Without tracking the same donors, conclusions rested on cross-sectional statistical analysis. Invariant populations such as MAIT and iNKT cells could partly muddle zero-insertion analyses.

J was trimmed by 3 bases and V by 3 bases; bases with no gene match: 6. CDR3 length: 15 amino acids. In germline, CDR1 is ENHRY, CDR2 SYGVKD. This clonotype originated in a newborn girl in good health. This chain uses TRBV10-3 with TRBJ1-1; 8 nucleotides align to TRBD1. The sequenced sample consisted of cord blood. The CDR3 region has the DNA TGTGCCATCAGTGACCCGACAGGGGAGGACACTGAAGCTTTCTTT. Its protein product is CAISDPTGEDTEAFF.